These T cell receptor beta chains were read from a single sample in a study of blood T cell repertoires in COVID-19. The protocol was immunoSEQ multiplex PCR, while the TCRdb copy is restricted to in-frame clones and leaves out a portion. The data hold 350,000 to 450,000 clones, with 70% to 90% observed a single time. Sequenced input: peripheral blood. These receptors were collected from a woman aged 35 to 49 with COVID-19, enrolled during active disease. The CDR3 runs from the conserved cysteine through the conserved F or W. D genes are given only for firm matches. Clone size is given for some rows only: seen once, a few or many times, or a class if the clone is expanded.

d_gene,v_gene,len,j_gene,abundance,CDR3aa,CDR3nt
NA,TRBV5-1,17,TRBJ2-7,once,CASSATYGQTRSYEQYF,TGCGCCAGCAGCGCCACCTACGGACAGACCCGCTCCTACGAGCAGTACTTC
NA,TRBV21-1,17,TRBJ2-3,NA,CASSKAEGRRSTDTQYF,TGTGCCAGCAGCAAAGCAGAGGGTCGGCGGAGCACAGATACGCAGTATTTT
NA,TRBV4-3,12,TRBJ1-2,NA,CASSRGSFGYTF,TGCGCCAGCAGTAGGGGATCCTTTGGCTACACCTTC
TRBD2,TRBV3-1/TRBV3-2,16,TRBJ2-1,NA,CASSHPIAGSYNEQFF,TGTGCCAGCAGCCATCCCATAGCGGGCTCCTACAATGAGCAGTTCTTC
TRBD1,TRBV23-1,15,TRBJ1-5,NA,CASSPTGPGNQPQHF,TGCGCCAGCAGCCCGACAGGGCCGGGCAATCAGCCCCAGCATTTT
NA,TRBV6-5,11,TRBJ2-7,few,CVISPGHEQYF,TGTGTTATAAGTCCGGGTCACGAGCAGTACTTC
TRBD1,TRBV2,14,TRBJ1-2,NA,CASSIDRANYGYTF,TGTGCCAGCAGTATTGACAGGGCTAACTATGGCTACACCTTC
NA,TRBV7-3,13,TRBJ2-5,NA,CASSQGNQETQYF,TGTGCCAGCAGCCAGGGGAACCAAGAGACCCAGTACTTC
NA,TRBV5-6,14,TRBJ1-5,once,CASSLGHLIQPQHF,TGTGCCAGCAGCTTGGGACACCTCATTCAGCCCCAGCATTTT
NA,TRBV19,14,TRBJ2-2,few,CASKGAPNTGELFF,TGTGCCAGTAAAGGGGCCCCGAACACCGGGGAGCTGTTTTTT
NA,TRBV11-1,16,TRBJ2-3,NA,CASSPHGRAFTDTQYF,TGTGCCAGCAGTCCGCATGGGCGGGCCTTCACAGATACGCAGTATTTT
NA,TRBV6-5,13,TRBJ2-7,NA,CASRYDRAGVQYF,TGTGCCAGCAGATATGATAGGGCGGGCGTGCAGTACTTC
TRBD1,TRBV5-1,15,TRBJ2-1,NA,CASSLDQNRGKEQFF,TGCGCCAGCAGCTTGGACCAAAACAGGGGAAAGGAGCAGTTCTTC
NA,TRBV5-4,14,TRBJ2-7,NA,CASSSSSLLNEQYF,TGTGCCAGCAGCTCCTCCTCCCTTCTAAACGAGCAGTACTTC
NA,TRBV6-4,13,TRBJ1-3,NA,CASSVEIGNTIYF,TGTGCCAGCAGTGTAGAGATTGGAAACACCATATATTTT
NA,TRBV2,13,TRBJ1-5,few,CASSGQLFQPQHF,TGTGCCAGCAGTGGACAGTTATTTCAGCCCCAGCATTTT
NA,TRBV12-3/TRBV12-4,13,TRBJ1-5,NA,CASSAQTDQPQHF,TGTGCCAGCAGTGCTCAAACAGATCAGCCCCAGCATTTT
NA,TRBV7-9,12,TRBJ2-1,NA,CASSRGYNEQFF,TGTGCCAGCAGCCGAGGGTACAATGAGCAGTTCTTC
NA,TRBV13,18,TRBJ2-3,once,CASSLEVRFASLADTQYF,TGTGCCAGCAGCTTAGAAGTTAGATTCGCTAGCTTGGCAGATACGCAGTATTTT
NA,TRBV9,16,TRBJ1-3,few,CASSPRSGAGGNTIYF,TGTGCCAGCAGCCCCCGGTCAGGGGCGGGTGGAAACACCATATATTTT
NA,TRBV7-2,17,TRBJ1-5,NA,CASSLHTQGVSNQPQHF,TGTGCCAGCAGCTTACACACACAGGGCGTGAGCAATCAGCCCCAGCATTTT
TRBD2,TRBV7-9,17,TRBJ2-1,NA,CASSLVVLAGVRNEQFF,TGTGCCAGCAGCTTAGTGGTTCTAGCGGGGGTTCGCAATGAGCAGTTCTTC
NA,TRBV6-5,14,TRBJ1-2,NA,CASSPGKGASGYTF,TGTGCCAGCAGCCCAGGGAAAGGGGCTAGTGGCTACACCTTC
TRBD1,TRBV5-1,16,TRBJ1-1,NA,CASSQQGSPLLSEAFF,TGCGCCAGCAGCCAACAGGGGTCTCCACTCCTCAGTGAAGCTTTCTTT
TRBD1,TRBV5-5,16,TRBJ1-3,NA,CASSLTGQGYGNTIYF,TGTGCCAGCAGCTTGACGGGACAGGGATATGGAAACACCATATATTTT
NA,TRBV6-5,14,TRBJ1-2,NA,CASSWQGLDYGYTF,TGTGCCAGCAGTTGGCAGGGGCTCGACTATGGCTACACCTTC
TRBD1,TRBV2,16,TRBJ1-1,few,CASSVDRMEGVTEAFF,TGTGCCAGCAGTGTGGACAGGATGGAGGGGGTCACTGAAGCTTTCTTT
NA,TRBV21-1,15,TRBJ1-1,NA,CASSGKRRPNTEAFF,TGTGCCAGCAGCGGAAAGCGGCGGCCGAACACTGAAGCTTTCTTT
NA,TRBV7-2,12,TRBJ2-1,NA,CASSPSIYEQFF,TGTGCCAGCAGCCCTTCTATCTATGAGCAGTTCTTC
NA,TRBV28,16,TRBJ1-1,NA,CASSPKGGRLNTEAFF,TGTGCCAGCAGTCCAAAGGGGGGGCGCTTGAACACTGAAGCTTTCTTT
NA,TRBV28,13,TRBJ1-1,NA,CASAVLSQGRAFF,TGTGCCAGTGCGGTCCTATCACAGGGACGGGCTTTCTTT
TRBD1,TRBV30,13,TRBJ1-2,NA,CAWSVRQGKSYTF,TGTGCCTGGAGTGTACGACAGGGGAAAAGCTACACCTTC
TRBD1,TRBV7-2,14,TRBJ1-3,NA,CASSRDRAGNTIYF,TGTGCCAGCAGCAGGGACAGGGCTGGAAACACCATATATTTT
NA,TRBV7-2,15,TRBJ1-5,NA,CASSLASLGRQPQHF,TGTGCCAGCAGCTTAGCATCCTTGGGGCGCCAGCCCCAGCATTTT
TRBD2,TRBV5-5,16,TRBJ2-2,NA,CASSRQAGLNTGELFF,TGTGCCAGCAGCCGCCAAGCGGGGCTCAACACCGGGGAGCTGTTTTTT
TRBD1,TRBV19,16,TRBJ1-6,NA,CASSIELRTGGSPLHF,TGTGCCAGTAGTATAGAGCTCAGGACAGGGGGTTCACCCCTCCACTTT
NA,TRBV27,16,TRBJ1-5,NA,CASRARGGLFNQPQHF,TGTGCCAGCAGGGCGAGGGGGGGCCTCTTCAATCAGCCCCAGCATTTT
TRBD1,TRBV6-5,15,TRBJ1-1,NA,CASSSPDRGNTEAFF,TGTGCCAGCAGTTCCCCCGACAGGGGGAACACTGAAGCTTTCTTT
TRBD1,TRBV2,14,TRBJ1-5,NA,CASSKGGANQPQHF,TGTGCCAGCAGTAAAGGGGGCGCGAATCAGCCCCAGCATTTT
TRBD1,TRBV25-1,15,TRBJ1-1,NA,CASSIPGQTNTEAFF,TGTGCCAGCAGTATACCGGGACAGACGAACACTGAAGCTTTCTTT